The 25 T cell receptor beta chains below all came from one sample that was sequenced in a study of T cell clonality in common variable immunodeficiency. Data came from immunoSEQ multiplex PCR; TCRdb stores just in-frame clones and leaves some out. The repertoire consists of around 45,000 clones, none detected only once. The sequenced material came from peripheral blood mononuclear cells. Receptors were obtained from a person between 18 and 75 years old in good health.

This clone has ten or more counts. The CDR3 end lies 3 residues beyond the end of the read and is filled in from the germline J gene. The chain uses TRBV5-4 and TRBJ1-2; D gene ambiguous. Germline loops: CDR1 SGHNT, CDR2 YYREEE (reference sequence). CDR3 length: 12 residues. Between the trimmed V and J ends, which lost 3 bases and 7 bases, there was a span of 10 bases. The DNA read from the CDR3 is TGTGCCAGCAGCTACAAGATGTCTGGC. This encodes CASSYKMSG. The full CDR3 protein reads CASSYKMSGYTF.

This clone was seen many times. Partial CDR3 DNA: TGCAGTGCTAGAGATGCGACTAGCGGTCAAGAGACC. Its translation: CSARDATSGQET. The full CDR3 reads CSARDATSGQETQYF. The chain recombines TRBV20-1 with TRBJ2-5, with 9 bases aligning to TRBD2. The CDR3 is cut off 3 residues early in the read; its end comes from the germline J gene. J was trimmed by 2 bases and V by 0 bases; bases with no gene match: 4. The CDR3 is made up of 15 amino acids. The V gene's germline CDR1 is DFQATT and CDR2 SNEGSKA (reference sequence).

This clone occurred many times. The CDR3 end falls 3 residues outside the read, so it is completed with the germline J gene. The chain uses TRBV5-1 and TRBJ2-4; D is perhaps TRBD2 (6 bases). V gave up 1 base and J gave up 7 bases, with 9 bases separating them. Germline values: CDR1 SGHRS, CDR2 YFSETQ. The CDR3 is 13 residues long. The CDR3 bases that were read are TGCGCCAGCAGCTTGAGGGACTCTAACATT. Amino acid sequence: CASSLRDSNI. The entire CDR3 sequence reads CASSLRDSNIQYF.

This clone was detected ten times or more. Partial CDR3 DNA: TGTGCCAGCAGCTCCCTAGCCTCAGAGACC. Translation: CASSSLASET. The CDR3 as a whole reads CASSSLASETQYF. The genes are TRBV7-3 and TRBJ2-5, with a tentative D call TRBD2 (5 bases). The sequenced fragment ends 3 residues before the CDR3 boundary, so the rest is inferred from the germline J gene. The CDR3 length is 13 residues. The ends were cut back, 4 bases at V and 4 bases at J, with 10 bases in the middle. Germline-derived CDR1 and CDR2 are SGHTA and FQGTGA.

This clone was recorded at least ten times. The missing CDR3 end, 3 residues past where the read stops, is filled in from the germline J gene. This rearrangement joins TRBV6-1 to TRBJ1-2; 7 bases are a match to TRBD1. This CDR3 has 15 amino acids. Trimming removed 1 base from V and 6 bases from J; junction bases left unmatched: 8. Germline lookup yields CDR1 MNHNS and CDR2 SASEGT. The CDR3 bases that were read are TGTGCCAGCAGTGAAGTTATGGGAGGGGGCGATGGC. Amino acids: CASSEVMGGGDG. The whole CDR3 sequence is CASSEVMGGGDGYTF.

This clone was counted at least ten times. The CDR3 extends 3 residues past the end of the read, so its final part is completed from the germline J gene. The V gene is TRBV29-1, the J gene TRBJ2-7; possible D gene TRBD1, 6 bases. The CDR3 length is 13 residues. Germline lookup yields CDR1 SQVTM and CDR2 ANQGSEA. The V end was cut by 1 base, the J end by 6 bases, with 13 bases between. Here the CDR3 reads CSVEGTVGSEQYF. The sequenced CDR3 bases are TGCAGCGTTGAAGGGACAGTGGGAAGCGAG.

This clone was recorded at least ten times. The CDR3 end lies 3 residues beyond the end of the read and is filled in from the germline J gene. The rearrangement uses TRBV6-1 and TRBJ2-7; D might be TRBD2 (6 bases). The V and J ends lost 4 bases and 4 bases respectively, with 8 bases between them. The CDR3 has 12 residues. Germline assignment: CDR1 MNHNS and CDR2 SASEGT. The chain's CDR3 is CASSGRGYEQYF. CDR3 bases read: TGTGCCAGCAGTGGACGGGGGTACGAG.

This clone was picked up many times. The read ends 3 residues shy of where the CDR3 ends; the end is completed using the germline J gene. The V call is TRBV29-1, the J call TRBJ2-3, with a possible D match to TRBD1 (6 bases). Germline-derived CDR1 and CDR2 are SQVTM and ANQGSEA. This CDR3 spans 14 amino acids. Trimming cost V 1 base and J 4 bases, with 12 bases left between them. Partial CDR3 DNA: TGCAGCGTTGAAGGCCAGGGGTTCGCAGATACG. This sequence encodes CSVEGQGFADT. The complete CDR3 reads CSVEGQGFADTQYF.

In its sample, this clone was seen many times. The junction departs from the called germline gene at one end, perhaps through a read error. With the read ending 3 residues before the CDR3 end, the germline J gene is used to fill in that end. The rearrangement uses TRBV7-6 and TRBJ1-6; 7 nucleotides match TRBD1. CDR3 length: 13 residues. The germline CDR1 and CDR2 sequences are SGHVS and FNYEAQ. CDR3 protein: CACSRDRNSPLHF. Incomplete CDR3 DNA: TGCGCCTGTTCCCGGGACAGAAATTCACCC.

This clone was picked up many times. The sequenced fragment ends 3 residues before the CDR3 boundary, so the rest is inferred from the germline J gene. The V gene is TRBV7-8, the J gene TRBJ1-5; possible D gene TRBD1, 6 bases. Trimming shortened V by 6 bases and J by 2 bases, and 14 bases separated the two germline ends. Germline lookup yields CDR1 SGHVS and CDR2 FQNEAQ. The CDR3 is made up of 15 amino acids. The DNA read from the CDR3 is TGTGCCAGCAGTTTTACAGGGACCGGCAATCAGCCC. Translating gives CASSFTGTGNQP. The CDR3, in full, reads CASSFTGTGNQPQHF.

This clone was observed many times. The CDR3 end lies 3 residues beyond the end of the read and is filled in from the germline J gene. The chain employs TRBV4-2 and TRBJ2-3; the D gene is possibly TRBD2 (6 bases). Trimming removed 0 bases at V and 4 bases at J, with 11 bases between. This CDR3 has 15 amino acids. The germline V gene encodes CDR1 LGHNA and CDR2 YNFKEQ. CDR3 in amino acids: CASSQDPSGADTQYF. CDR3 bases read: TGTGCCAGCAGCCAAGATCCCTCGGGGGCAGATACG.

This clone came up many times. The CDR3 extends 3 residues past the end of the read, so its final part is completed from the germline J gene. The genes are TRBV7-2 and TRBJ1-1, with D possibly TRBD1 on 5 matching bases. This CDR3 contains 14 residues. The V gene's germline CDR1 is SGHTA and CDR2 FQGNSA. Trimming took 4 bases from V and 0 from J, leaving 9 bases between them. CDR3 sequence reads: CASSWGLVNTEAFF. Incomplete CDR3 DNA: TGTGCCAGCAGCTGGGGACTCGTGAACACTGAA.

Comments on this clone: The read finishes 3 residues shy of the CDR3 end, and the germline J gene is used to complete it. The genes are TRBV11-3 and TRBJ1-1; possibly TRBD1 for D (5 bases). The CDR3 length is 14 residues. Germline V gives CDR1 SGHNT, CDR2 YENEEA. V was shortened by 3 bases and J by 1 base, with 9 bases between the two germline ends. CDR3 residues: CASSLGPGNTEAFF. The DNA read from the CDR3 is TGTGCCAGCAGCTTGGGGCCTGGGAACACTGAA. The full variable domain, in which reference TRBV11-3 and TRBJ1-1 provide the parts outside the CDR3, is EAGVVQSPRYKIIEKKQPVAFWCNPISGHNTLYWYLQNLGQGPELLIRYENEEAVDDSQLPKDRFSAERLKGVDSTLKIQPAELGDSAVYLCASSLGPGNTEAFFGQGTRLTVV.

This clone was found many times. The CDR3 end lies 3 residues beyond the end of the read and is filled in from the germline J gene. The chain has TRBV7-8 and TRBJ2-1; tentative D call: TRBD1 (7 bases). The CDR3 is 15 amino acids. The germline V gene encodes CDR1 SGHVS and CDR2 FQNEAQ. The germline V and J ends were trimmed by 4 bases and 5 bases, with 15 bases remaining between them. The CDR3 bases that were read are TGTGCCAGCAGCTCGGGGGACAGAGGCCACAATGAG. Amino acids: CASSSGDRGHNE. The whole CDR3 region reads CASSSGDRGHNEQFF.

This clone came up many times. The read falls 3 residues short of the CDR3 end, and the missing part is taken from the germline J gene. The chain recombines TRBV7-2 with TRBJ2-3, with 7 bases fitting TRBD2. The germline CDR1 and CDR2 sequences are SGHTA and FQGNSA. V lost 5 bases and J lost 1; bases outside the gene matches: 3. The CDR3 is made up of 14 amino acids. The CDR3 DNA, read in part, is TGTGCCAGCAGCCCGAGCGGGGGCACAGATACG. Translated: CASSPSGGTDT. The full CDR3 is CASSPSGGTDTQYF.

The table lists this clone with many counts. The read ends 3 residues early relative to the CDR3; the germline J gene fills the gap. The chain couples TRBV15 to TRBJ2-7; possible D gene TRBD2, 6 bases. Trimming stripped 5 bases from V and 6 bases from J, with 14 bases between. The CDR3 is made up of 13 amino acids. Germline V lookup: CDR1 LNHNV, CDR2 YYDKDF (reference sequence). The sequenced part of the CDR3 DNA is TGTGCCACCAGCCGTCGTGGGGGGATCGAG. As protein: CATSRRGGIE. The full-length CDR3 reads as CATSRRGGIEQYF.

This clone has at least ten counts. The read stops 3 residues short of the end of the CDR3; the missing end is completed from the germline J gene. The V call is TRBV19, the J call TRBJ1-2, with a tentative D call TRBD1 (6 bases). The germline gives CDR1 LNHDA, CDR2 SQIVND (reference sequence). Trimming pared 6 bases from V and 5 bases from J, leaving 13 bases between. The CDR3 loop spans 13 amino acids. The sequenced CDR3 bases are TGTGCCAGTAGGCCCGGGACAACATATGGC. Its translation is CASRPGTTYG. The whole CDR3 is CASRPGTTYGYTF.

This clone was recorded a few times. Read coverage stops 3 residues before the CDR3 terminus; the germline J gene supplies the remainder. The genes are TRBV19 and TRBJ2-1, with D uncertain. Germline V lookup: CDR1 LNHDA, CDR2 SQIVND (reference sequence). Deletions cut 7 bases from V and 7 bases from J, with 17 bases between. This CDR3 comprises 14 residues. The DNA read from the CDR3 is TGTGCCAGTACCCTTCAGGAGTCAGTTAATGAG. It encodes CASTLQESVNE. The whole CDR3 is CASTLQESVNEQFF. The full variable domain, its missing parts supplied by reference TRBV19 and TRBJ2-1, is DGGITQSPKYLFRKEGQNVTLSCEQNLNHDAMYWYRQDPGQGLRLIYYSQIVNDFQKGDIAEGYSVSREKKESFPLTVTSAQKNPTAFYLCASTLQESVNEQFFGPGTRLTVL.

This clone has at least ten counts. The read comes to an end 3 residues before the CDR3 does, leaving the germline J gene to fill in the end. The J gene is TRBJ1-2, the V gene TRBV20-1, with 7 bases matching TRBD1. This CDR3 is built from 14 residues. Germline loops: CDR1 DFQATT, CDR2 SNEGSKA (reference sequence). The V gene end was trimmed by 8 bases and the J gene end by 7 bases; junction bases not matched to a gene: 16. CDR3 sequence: CSQAEGANIGGYTF. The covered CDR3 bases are TGCAGTCAAGCGGAGGGGGCGAACATTGGTGGC.

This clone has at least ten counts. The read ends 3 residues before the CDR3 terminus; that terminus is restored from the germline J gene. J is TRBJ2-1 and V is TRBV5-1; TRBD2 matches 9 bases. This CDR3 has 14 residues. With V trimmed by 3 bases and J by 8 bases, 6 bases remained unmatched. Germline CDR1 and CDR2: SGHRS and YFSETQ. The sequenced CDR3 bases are TGCGCCAGCAGCTGGGGACTAGCAAACGATGAG. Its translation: CASSWGLANDE. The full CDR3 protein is CASSWGLANDEQFF.

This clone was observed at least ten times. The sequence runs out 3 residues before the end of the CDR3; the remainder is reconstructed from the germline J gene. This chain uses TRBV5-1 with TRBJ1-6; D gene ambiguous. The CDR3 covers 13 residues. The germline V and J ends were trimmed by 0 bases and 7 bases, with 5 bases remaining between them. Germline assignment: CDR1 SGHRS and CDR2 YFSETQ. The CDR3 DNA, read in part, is TGCGCCAGCAGCTTGGGCGGGAATTCACCC. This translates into CASSLGGNSP. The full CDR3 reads CASSLGGNSPLHF.

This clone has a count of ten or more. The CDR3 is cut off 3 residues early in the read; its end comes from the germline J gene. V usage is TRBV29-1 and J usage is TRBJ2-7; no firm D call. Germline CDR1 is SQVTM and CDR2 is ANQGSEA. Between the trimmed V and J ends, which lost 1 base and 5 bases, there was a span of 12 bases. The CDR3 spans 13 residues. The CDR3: CSVEGLRGNEQYF. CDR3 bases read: TGCAGCGTTGAAGGGCTGAGAGGCAACGAG.

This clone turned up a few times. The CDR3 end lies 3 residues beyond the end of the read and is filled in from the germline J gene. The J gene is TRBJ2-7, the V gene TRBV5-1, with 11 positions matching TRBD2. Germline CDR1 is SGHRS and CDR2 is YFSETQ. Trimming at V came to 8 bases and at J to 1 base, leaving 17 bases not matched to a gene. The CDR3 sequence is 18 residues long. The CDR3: CASAEGEPGTSGSYEQYF. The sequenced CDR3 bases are TGCGCCAGTGCCGAGGGGGAACCTGGGACTAGCGGTTCCTACGAG.

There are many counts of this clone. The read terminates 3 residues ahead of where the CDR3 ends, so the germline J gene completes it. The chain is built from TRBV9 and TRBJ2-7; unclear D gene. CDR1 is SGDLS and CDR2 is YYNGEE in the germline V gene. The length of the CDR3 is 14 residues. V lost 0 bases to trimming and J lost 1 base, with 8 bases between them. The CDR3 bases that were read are TGTGCCAGCAGCGTAGAAGGCGGATCCTACGAG. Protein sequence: CASSVEGGSYE. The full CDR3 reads CASSVEGGSYEQYF.

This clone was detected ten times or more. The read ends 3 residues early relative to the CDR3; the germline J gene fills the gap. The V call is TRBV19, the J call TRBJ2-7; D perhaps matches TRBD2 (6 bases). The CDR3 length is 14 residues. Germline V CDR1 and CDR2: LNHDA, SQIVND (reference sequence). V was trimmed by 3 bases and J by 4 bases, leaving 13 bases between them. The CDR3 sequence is CASSIGTVGYEQYF. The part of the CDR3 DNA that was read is TGTGCCAGTAGTATCGGGACTGTGGGTTACGAG.